This T cell receptor beta chain originates from a study of post-analysis software for immune sequencing data. At the level of the study: Multiple sclerosis in the patients followed relapsing-remitting, secondary progressive and progressive-relapsing courses. Study-level points and caveats: Significantly decreased normalized Chao1 diversity was recorded for multiple sclerosis patients relative to controls. TRBV5-6, TRBV5-1 and TRBV20-1 belonged to a set of roughly five TRBV segments that were more frequent in patients than controls.

Carried by the TCR beta cDNA libraries were unique molecular identifiers. TCRdb used MiXCR to reprocess the PCR reads, holding one entry per CDR3 protein. Of fewer than 600,000 distinct CDR3 sequences in the sample, 45% are singletons; the top ten hold around an eighth. A single count supports this clonotype. What it recognizes is unknown. The CDR3 totals 15 residues. The germline V gene has CDR1 LGHNA and CDR2 YNFKEQ. V was shortened by 0 bases and J by 8 bases, with 14 bases between the two germline ends. Sequencing input: blood. The genes are TRBV4-2 and TRBJ2-1; perhaps TRBD2 as D (5 bases). This receptor was identified in a girl between 10 and 17 years old with multiple sclerosis. The CDR3 sequence is CASSQDPSPGDEQFF. CDR3 in DNA: TGTGCCAGCAGCCAAGACCCTTCCCCCGGGGATGAGCAGTTCTTC.